Listed below are T cell receptor beta chains from one sample, sequenced in a study of early T cells in non-severe SARS-CoV-2 infection. TCRdb passed the 5' RACE reads through MiXCR, listing each CDR3 protein once. The table includes about 44,000 distinct CDR3 sequences, 20% to 25% detected once. Specimen: whole blood, collected at baseline. These receptors were taken from an adult who was a healthcare worker with PCR-confirmed SARS-CoV-2 infection or an uninfected control (not recorded which). CDR3s include the opening cysteine and the closing phenylalanine or tryptophan. Fields, in order: D gene, J gene, clone size, V gene, CDR3 DNA, CDR3 protein. The D gene is left open where the match is weak. Size tells how often a clone was seen (once, few, many) or the class of an expanded clone, and some rows leave it out.

d_call: TRBD2; j_call: TRBJ2-3; clone_size: few; v_call: TRBV10-2; cdr3_nt: TGCGCCAGCAGATGGACTAGATACACAGATACGCAGTATTTT; cdr3_aa: CASRWTRYTDTQYF
d_call: TRBD1; j_call: TRBJ1-2; clone_size: NA; v_call: TRBV7-2; cdr3_nt: TGTGCCAGCAGTCCGGACAGGGCCTATGGCTACACCTTC; cdr3_aa: CASSPDRAYGYTF
d_call: TRBD2; j_call: TRBJ2-3; clone_size: NA; v_call: TRBV30; cdr3_nt: TGTGCCTGGACTGGACTAGCGGAAAGCACAGATACGCAGTGTTTT; cdr3_aa: CAWTGLAESTDTQCF
d_call: TRBD1; j_call: TRBJ2-3; clone_size: few; v_call: TRBV18; cdr3_nt: TGTGCCAGCTCAGGTCCAGGGGACAGCTTCACAGATACGCAGTATTTT; cdr3_aa: CASSGPGDSFTDTQYF
d_call: TRBD2; j_call: TRBJ2-7; clone_size: few; v_call: TRBV12-3/TRBV12-4; cdr3_nt: TGTGCCAGCAGTTTGGGAGTGGCGGGGGGGATTCACGAGCAGTACTTC; cdr3_aa: CASSLGVAGGIHEQYF
d_call: NA; j_call: TRBJ1-1; clone_size: few; v_call: TRBV7-9; cdr3_nt: TGTGCCAGCAGCTTATTTGGGGGAGACCCTGAAGCTTTCTTT; cdr3_aa: CASSLFGGDPEAFF
d_call: NA; j_call: TRBJ2-3; clone_size: few; v_call: TRBV6-1; cdr3_nt: TGTGCCAGCAGTGCGGAAGGGGCGACAGATACGCAGTATTTT; cdr3_aa: CASSAEGATDTQYF
d_call: NA; j_call: TRBJ1-2; clone_size: many; v_call: TRBV25-1; cdr3_nt: TGTGCCAGCAGTGAAAGGACAGCCTATGGCTACACCTTC; cdr3_aa: CASSERTAYGYTF
d_call: TRBD1; j_call: TRBJ2-1; clone_size: NA; v_call: TRBV12-3/TRBV12-4; cdr3_nt: TGTGCCAGCAGTTTGTGGGGAGACAGGGTCCCCTACAATGAGCAGTTCTTC; cdr3_aa: CASSLWGDRVPYNEQFF
d_call: NA; j_call: TRBJ1-6; clone_size: NA; v_call: TRBV19; cdr3_nt: TGTGCCAGTAGTCTGGTGACTAATTCACCCCTCCACTTT; cdr3_aa: CASSLVTNSPLHF
d_call: TRBD1; j_call: TRBJ1-3; clone_size: few; v_call: TRBV18; cdr3_nt: TGTGCCAGCTCACCCACTACAGGGGGCGCAACTGGAAACACCATATATTTT; cdr3_aa: CASSPTTGGATGNTIYF
d_call: NA; j_call: TRBJ1-1; clone_size: few; v_call: TRBV12-3/TRBV12-4; cdr3_nt: TGTGCCAGCAGCCACCGGGCTGAAGCTTTCTTT; cdr3_aa: CASSHRAEAFF
d_call: TRBD2; j_call: TRBJ2-7; clone_size: few; v_call: TRBV12-5; cdr3_nt: TGTGCTAGTGCCCCTCGGGGGGGCCCTTACTACGAGCAGTACTTC; cdr3_aa: CASAPRGGPYYEQYF
d_call: NA; j_call: TRBJ1-1; clone_size: NA; v_call: TRBV2; cdr3_nt: TGTGCCAGCATGGAGGTGGGACAGAACACTGAAGCTTTCTTT; cdr3_aa: CASMEVGQNTEAFF
d_call: NA; j_call: TRBJ2-2; clone_size: NA; v_call: TRBV7-8; cdr3_nt: TGTGCCAGCAGCTTAGGCCAGGGCGGAACCGGGGAGCTGTTTTTT; cdr3_aa: CASSLGQGGTGELFF
d_call: TRBD1; j_call: TRBJ2-2; clone_size: NA; v_call: TRBV4-2; cdr3_nt: TGTGCCAGCAGCCAAGTTACAGGGGACAGGAGCGGGGAGCTGTTTTTT; cdr3_aa: CASSQVTGDRSGELFF
d_call: NA; j_call: TRBJ2-1; clone_size: few; v_call: TRBV11-2; cdr3_nt: TGTGCCAGCAGCCCCCTCTGGGGGGGCAGGGATGAGCAGTTCTTC; cdr3_aa: CASSPLWGGRDEQFF
d_call: TRBD1; j_call: TRBJ2-1; clone_size: NA; v_call: TRBV19; cdr3_nt: TGTGCCAGTAGTATGGGACAGGGCCCCTACAATGAGCAGTTCTTC; cdr3_aa: CASSMGQGPYNEQFF
d_call: TRBD2; j_call: TRBJ2-3; clone_size: NA; v_call: TRBV9; cdr3_nt: TGTGCCAGCAGTGACACCCCGGGACTAGCGGCGATCACTAGCACAGATACGCAGTATTTT; cdr3_aa: CASSDTPGLAAITSTDTQYF
d_call: NA; j_call: TRBJ1-1; clone_size: few; v_call: TRBV29-1; cdr3_nt: TGCAGCGTTGGAACGTGGAACACTGAAGCTTTCTTT; cdr3_aa: CSVGTWNTEAFF
d_call: NA; j_call: TRBJ2-5; clone_size: NA; v_call: TRBV29-1; cdr3_nt: TGCAGCGCCTTCCCGTTGGGGGAGACCCAGTACTTC; cdr3_aa: CSAFPLGETQYF
d_call: NA; j_call: TRBJ2-7; clone_size: NA; v_call: TRBV19; cdr3_nt: TGTGCCAGTAGGCCGGGACACCTCTACGAGCAGTACTTC; cdr3_aa: CASRPGHLYEQYF
d_call: NA; j_call: TRBJ2-5; clone_size: NA; v_call: TRBV4-1; cdr3_nt: TGCGCCAGCAGCCTGGGGACGTCAGGGCAAGAATCCCAGTACTTC; cdr3_aa: CASSLGTSGQESQYF
d_call: TRBD1; j_call: TRBJ2-1; clone_size: NA; v_call: TRBV2; cdr3_nt: TGTGCCAGCTTACTGGACAGGGGGAATGAGCAGTTCTTC; cdr3_aa: CASLLDRGNEQFF
d_call: NA; j_call: TRBJ1-6; clone_size: NA; v_call: TRBV5-5; cdr3_nt: TGTGCCAGCAGCGGATACGCCCAAGGGTCCTATAATTCACCCCTCCACTTT; cdr3_aa: CASSGYAQGSYNSPLHF
d_call: NA; j_call: TRBJ2-5; clone_size: many; v_call: TRBV4-2; cdr3_nt: TGTGCCAGCAGCCAAGAAGGATATACAGCGATTGAAGAGACCCAGTACTTC; cdr3_aa: CASSQEGYTAIEETQYF
d_call: NA; j_call: TRBJ2-4; clone_size: NA; v_call: TRBV7-9; cdr3_nt: TGTGCCAGCAGCACGGCCAAAAACATTCAGTACTTC; cdr3_aa: CASSTAKNIQYF
d_call: TRBD1; j_call: TRBJ2-2; clone_size: few; v_call: TRBV24-1; cdr3_nt: TGTGCCACCAGTGATTATAGAACCGGGACAGGGAATACCGGGGAGCTGTTTTTT; cdr3_aa: CATSDYRTGTGNTGELFF
d_call: TRBD1; j_call: TRBJ1-1; clone_size: NA; v_call: TRBV5-1; cdr3_nt: TGCGCCAGCAGCTTGGCGGCTGGGGCAGGGGGCACTGAAGCTTTCTTT; cdr3_aa: CASSLAAGAGGTEAFF
d_call: TRBD1; j_call: TRBJ2-3; clone_size: few; v_call: TRBV11-2; cdr3_nt: TGTGCCAGCAGCTTCGGACAGGGTCGGGATACGCAGTATTTT; cdr3_aa: CASSFGQGRDTQYF